This T cell receptor beta chain was found in a study of control samples from healthy donors and cancer patients. Sequencing used immunoSEQ multiplex PCR; TCRdb keeps in-frame clones, though not all of them. The table has tens of thousands of clones, roughly 89% seen once. From germline, CDR1 is SNHLY and CDR2 FYNNEI. The CDR3 has 14 amino acids. The V and J ends lost 6 bases and 6 bases, in that order; junction bases with no gene match: 10. The sequence was collected from an older woman with head and neck cancer. The specimen sequenced was PBMCs. This chain joins TRBV2 and TRBJ2-7, with 8 bases matching TRBD1. CDR3 DNA sequence: TGTGCCAGCAGACTCGAGACAGGGGTTGTCGAGCAGTACTTC. Translating gives CASRLETGVVEQYF.